The subject of this entry is one TCR beta chain. Its antigen specificity is not known. No much larger clone is present one base from it, and per-base qualities are unavailable. Libraries came from PCR. These reads were obtained on an Illumina HiSeq 2500. TCR libraries were prepared with molecular barcoding, using unique molecular identifiers to normalize TCRbeta repertoire quantification. In-frame beta chains were kept once TCRdb had trimmed the public reads at Q25 with fastp and called clones with MiXCR. One record per CDR3 amino acid sequence lists the most common genes and DNA. The sample contains about 98,000 distinct CDR3 sequences, about a quarter of them found a single time. The ten biggest clones cover 20% to 25% of the sample. The data were taken from a study of T-cell reconstitution after alpha-beta-depleted transplantation in children (dated by TCRdb to the mid-2010s). Some background on the complete study: Using TCR repertoire profiling, the study quantitatively followed how T-cell immune reconstitution unfolded in children after TCRalphabeta/CD19-depleted allogeneic hematopoietic cell transplantation. General findings and caveats noted by the study authors: Apparently early alphabetaT-cell count recovery about two months after transplant reportedly relied on only several hundred rapidly expanded clones derived from non-depleted graft cells. The high TCRbeta diversity at day 60 in some patients was ascribed to recipient T cells and intrathymic progenitors that had survived conditioning. Hyperexpanded clone frequencies declined over subsequent months; after one year, T-cell counts and TCRbeta diversity were mostly attributed to newly produced T cells.

Per the publication, the treatment or condition label means: allogeneic hematopoietic cell transplantation with graft depleted of TCRalphabeta T cells and CD19 B cells. The transplant recipients were children given TCRalphabeta/CD19-depleted allogeneic hematopoietic cell grafts. Unmatched junction bases come to 12, with V trimmed by 7 bases and J by 4 bases. From a lookup of the germline V gene (reference sequence), CDR1 and CDR2 are LNHNV and YYDKDF. The CDR3 runs 17 amino acids, cysteine and phenylalanine included. The kept DNA is CDR3 alone, 51 bases in frame from the first base. The sequencing here drew on PBMCs, taken before TCRalphabeta/CD19-depleted stem cell transplant. This TCR was recovered from a boy aged 2-9 years with acute lymphoblastic leukemia, due to receive a stem cell transplant. The chain joins TRBV15 to TRBJ2-2; 10 central bases correspond to TRBD2. The CDR3 protein: CATNGLAEGPGTGELFF. The DNA is TGTGCCACCAACGGACTAGCGGAGGGGCCGGGCACCGGGGAGCTGTTTTTT.